This entry lists 5 T cell receptor beta chains sequenced from one sample in a study of vaccination and CD4 T cells after COVID-19. The Oncomine TCR Beta short-read assay sequenced DNA from cultured CD4+ T cells. MiXCR, run by TCRdb on the PCR reads, gives a single entry per CDR3 protein. The sample lists over 10,000 distinct CDR3 sequences, under 75% seen once, with over 15% in the top ten. Treatment described: approximately 10-day PBMC culture with coronavirus spike peptide pools or control peptides (ViraFEST assay). These receptors have no known antigen. Sequencing was carried out using CD4+ T cells from blood, cultured in vitro. The receptors come from a human donor who had recovered from COVID-19.

The chain is built from TRBV15 and TRBJ2-7; 9 positions match TRBD2. The junction had 13 bases not matched to a gene; V was cut back by 5 bases and J by 5 bases. CDR3 length equals 16 residues. In germline, CDR1 is LNHNV, CDR2 YYDKDF (reference sequence). Written as DNA, the CDR3 is TGTGCCACCAGCCGAACGAGGGTAGCGGGAGTGGACGAGCAGTACTTC. It is translated as CATSRTRVAGVDEQYF.

The chain carries TRBV6-5 and TRBJ2-3; D is unresolved. Trimming removed 4 bases from V and 2 bases from J, with 13 bases in between. Germline-derived CDR1 and CDR2 are MNHEY and SVGAGI. CDR3 size: 15 residues. CDR3 residues: CASSSKDTSTDTQYF. CDR3 bases: TGTGCCAGCAGTTCTAAGGATACCTCCACAGATACGCAGTATTTT.

This clonotype has a single count. V usage is TRBV27 and J usage is TRBJ2-3; 8 bases map to TRBD1. Germline CDR1 and CDR2: MNHEY and SMNVEV (reference sequence). The CDR3 has 13 amino acids. With V trimmed by 5 bases and J by 10 bases, 8 bases remained unmatched. The CDR3 sequence is CASSPTTGQAQYF. The DNA for the CDR3 is TGTGCCAGCAGTCCTACGACGGGACAGGCGCAGTATTTT.

This clonotype was detected only once. V gene TRBV6-5 combines with J gene TRBJ2-7; 8 bases match TRBD2. CDR1 and CDR2 from the germline V gene are MNHEY and SVGAGI. The CDR3 consists of 14 residues. V shed 2 bases and J 2 bases; nucleotides not matched to a gene: 2. The CDR3 region is CASSYTSGTYEQYF. Written as DNA, the CDR3 is TGTGCCAGCAGTTACACTAGCGGAACCTACGAGCAGTACTTC.

This rearrangement joins TRBV28 to TRBJ2-4; 7 bases fit TRBD1. The length of the CDR3 is 12 residues. The ends lost 5 bases at V and 9 bases at J; junction bases unmatched: 4. Germline V lookup: CDR1 MDHEN, CDR2 SYDVKM. CDR3 nucleotide sequence: TGTGCCAGCAGTCTGCGACAGGGCATTCAGTACTTC. Residues: CASSLRQGIQYF.